This is a list of T cell receptor beta chains from one sample in a study of T-cell reconstitution after alpha-beta-depleted transplantation in children. Via MiXCR, TCRdb re-called the PCR reads, giving one row per CDR3 protein. The sample lists a few hundred thousand distinct CDR3 sequences; nearly 8% were seen once. The sample here was peripheral blood, taken 360 days after TCRalphabeta/CD19-depleted stem cell transplant. The receptor source for this set is a female patient aged 2 to 10 who had a stem cell transplant for Fanconi anemia, so the T cells may come from the graft donor. Both conserved end residues are part of each CDR3. The D gene is left open where the match is weak. Size is stated for part of the rows, as once, few or many counts, or as a class when the clone is expanded.

D gene | J gene | clone size | V gene | CDR3 DNA | CDR3 protein
- | TRBJ1-5 | many | TRBV12-3/TRBV12-4 | TGTGCCAGCACCTTCGGACAGCTCAATCAGCCCCAGCATTTT | CASTFGQLNQPQHF
- | TRBJ2-5 | many | TRBV10-3 | TGTGCCATCAGTGTCCAGGTACAAGAGACCCAGTACTTC | CAISVQVQETQYF
TRBD2 | TRBJ2-1 | few | TRBV24-1 | TGTGCCACCAGTGACCCCGGGACTAGCCGTTCCTACAATGAGCAGTTCTTC | CATSDPGTSRSYNEQFF
- | TRBJ2-7 | few | TRBV3-1 | TGTGCCAGCAGCCAAGGGCCAATAGAAGGATCCTACGAGCAGTACTTC | CASSQGPIEGSYEQYF
- | TRBJ1-2 | many | TRBV29-1 | TGCAGCGTTCCACAGGACTATGGCTACACCTTC | CSVPQDYGYTF
- | TRBJ1-1 | - | TRBV6-5 | TGTGCCAGCAGTTACCCACCCGACGAAGCTTTCTTT | CASSYPPDEAFF
TRBD1 | TRBJ2-2 | many | TRBV24-1 | TGTGCCACCAGAAGGACAGGGGACACCGGGGAGCTGTTTTTT | CATRRTGDTGELFF
- | TRBJ2-7 | many | TRBV20-1 | TGCAGTGCTAGTTCCGGGGATCACTACGAGCAGTACTTC | CSASSGDHYEQYF
- | TRBJ2-4 | once | TRBV11-2 | TGTGCCAGCAGCTCCCCCCCCGGGTTTCGGGAGTTTGTCAAAAACATTCAGTACTTC | CASSSPPGFREFVKNIQYF
TRBD1 | TRBJ2-2 | few | TRBV5-1 | TGCGCCAGCAGCCGAAGAGGGGGCTGGAACACCGGGGAGCTGTTTTTT | CASSRRGGWNTGELFF
- | TRBJ2-7 | many | TRBV27 | TGTGCCAGCAGTTTTTCTAGCCATGCCGCCTACGAGCAGTACTTC | CASSFSSHAAYEQYF
TRBD1 | TRBJ2-1 | - | TRBV2 | TGTGCCAGTGAAACACAGGGGAGACAGATGAATGAGCAGTTCTTC | CASETQGRQMNEQFF
TRBD1 | TRBJ1-2 | few | TRBV4-3 | TGCGCCAGCAGCCCGACAGGGGTTTCCTATGGCTACACCTTC | CASSPTGVSYGYTF
- | TRBJ2-7 | many | TRBV5-1 | TGCGCCAGCAGCTTGGCCGTTACAGCCTACGAGCAGTACTTC | CASSLAVTAYEQYF
- | TRBJ2-2 | many | TRBV12-3/TRBV12-4 | TGTGCCAGCAGTTTCCAGGGAAGCACCGGGGAGCTGTTTTTT | CASSFQGSTGELFF
TRBD1 | TRBJ2-5 | - | TRBV3-1 | TGTGCCAGCAGCCTCCCCTCGAAGGGACAGGAGACCCAGTACTTC | CASSLPSKGQETQYF
- | TRBJ2-1 | few | TRBV5-8 | TGTGCCAGCAGCTTGGGAGGACTAAGATACAATGAGCAGTTCTTC | CASSLGGLRYNEQFF
- | TRBJ1-1 | few | TRBV6-2/TRBV6-3 | TGTGCCAGCAGCCGATCCGGGACACCCATGAACACTGAAGCTTTCTTT | CASSRSGTPMNTEAFF
- | TRBJ2-7 | - | TRBV11-1 | TGTGCCAGCAGCTTAGCTGGCCAGGAGCCTCGCGGTACATTTTCCACTACCATGTACGAGCAGTACTTC | CASSLAGQEPRGTFSTTMYEQYF
TRBD1 | TRBJ1-4 | many | TRBV9 | TGTGCCAGCAGCGTAGGAGTGACAGGGAATGAAAAACTGTTTTTT | CASSVGVTGNEKLFF
- | TRBJ2-7 | many | TRBV5-1 | TGCGCCAGCAGCTCCGGGACATACAACGAGCAGTACTTC | CASSSGTYNEQYF
- | TRBJ2-1 | many | TRBV12-3/TRBV12-4 | TGTGCCAGCAGTTCTGGGACCCACAATGAGCAGTTCTTC | CASSSGTHNEQFF
TRBD2 | TRBJ2-2 | many | TRBV6-2/TRBV6-3 | TGTGCCAGCAGTTACCTTCGGGAGGGCACCGGGGAGCTGTTTTTT | CASSYLREGTGELFF
- | TRBJ2-1 | - | TRBV7-9 | TGTGCCACCCCAGCCTACTACGGGGGGCTCGAGCAGTTCTTC | CATPAYYGGLEQFF
- | TRBJ1-2 | - | TRBV25-1 | TGTGCCAGCAGTTTTTCAGGGGATGGCTACACCTTC | CASSFSGDGYTF
TRBD2 | TRBJ2-7 | - | TRBV20-1 | TGCAGTGCCCTATCGCGACTAGCGGGGGACGACGAGCAGTACTTC | CSALSRLAGDDEQYF
- | TRBJ1-1 | - | TRBV12-3/TRBV12-4 | TGTGCCAGCAGTTTTCCCCCCGTGTACACTGAAGCTTTCTTT | CASSFPPVYTEAFF
- | TRBJ2-5 | few | TRBV7-3 | TGTGCCAGCAGCTCCCCCCCGGAAGAGACCCAGTACTTC | CASSSPPEETQYF
TRBD1 | TRBJ2-7 | few | TRBV11-1 | TGTGCCAGCAGCTTACGACCGACAGGGGAGGAGCAGTACTTC | CASSLRPTGEEQYF
TRBD1 | TRBJ1-2 | many | TRBV7-3 | TGTGCCAGCAGCCCACAGGGGAGTGGCTACACCTTC | CASSPQGSGYTF
- | TRBJ2-7 | few | TRBV2 | TGTGCCAGCAGTCCGTCTAATGAGCAGTACTTC | CASSPSNEQYF
TRBD1 | TRBJ2-7 | many | TRBV7-2 | TGTGCCAGCAGCTTAGTGGGGACAGGGTCTAGAGTAATCGAGCAGTACTTC | CASSLVGTGSRVIEQYF
TRBD2 | TRBJ2-1 | many | TRBV20-1 | TGCAGTGCGGACGGGACTAGCGGGGAGAACTACAATGAGCAGTTCTTC | CSADGTSGENYNEQFF
TRBD1 | TRBJ2-2 | few | TRBV2 | TGTGCCAGCAGTGAACAGGGGGCCCTAACCGGGGAGCTGTTTTTT | CASSEQGALTGELFF
- | TRBJ2-1 | many | TRBV18 | TGTGCCAGCCTAGGGGGCTCCTACAATGAGCAGTTCTTC | CASLGGSYNEQFF
- | TRBJ1-5 | few | TRBV28 | TGTGCCAGCAGTTTGAGCAGAAGCAATCAGCCCCAGCATTTT | CASSLSRSNQPQHF
- | TRBJ2-1 | many | TRBV6-5 | TGTGCCAGCAGTTACTACCAACTAGTTACGTCCTACAATGAGCAGTTCTTC | CASSYYQLVTSYNEQFF
- | TRBJ2-5 | - | TRBV19 | TGTGCCAGTAGTATAGGTGTGACCCAGTACTTC | CASSIGVTQYF
- | TRBJ2-2 | - | TRBV7-2 | TGTGCCAGCAGCCCAGACCGATCCTACACCGGGGAGCTGTTTTTT | CASSPDRSYTGELFF
- | TRBJ2-1 | many | TRBV20-1 | TGCAGTGCTAGAGACTTATTGGGGGCCCGAGCAAAATTTGATTACAATGAGCAGTTCTTC | CSARDLLGARAKFDYNEQFF
- | TRBJ2-7 | many | TRBV21-1 | TGTGCCAGCCTTTCAGGGGGTAGGTCCTACGAGCAGTACTTC | CASLSGGRSYEQYF
TRBD1 | TRBJ1-2 | many | TRBV5-6 | TGTGCCAGCAGCCGGGACAGGGCTTATGGCTACACCTTC | CASSRDRAYGYTF
TRBD1 | TRBJ1-5 | few | TRBV7-2 | TGTGCCAGCGGGCAGGGGGCCCTCCCCAATCAGCCCCAGCATTTT | CASGQGALPNQPQHF
TRBD1 | TRBJ1-3 | many | TRBV25-1 | TGTGCCAGCAGTTCCCTCGGCAGGGGGGACACCATATATTTT | CASSSLGRGDTIYF
TRBD2 | TRBJ2-7 | - | TRBV10-3 | TGTGCCATCAGTGAGTCCGCGGGGGGGGCAGGGGTGAGCGAGCAGTACTTC | CAISESAGGAGVSEQYF
- | TRBJ2-7 | - | TRBV5-6 | TGTGCCAGCAGCGACCTACAGGGACACTACGAGCAGTACTTC | CASSDLQGHYEQYF
TRBD1 | TRBJ2-3 | many | TRBV6-2/TRBV6-3 | TGTGCCAGCAGTTACCCAGACAGGGACCTAACAGATACGCAGTATTTT | CASSYPDRDLTDTQYF
- | TRBJ1-6 | many | TRBV12-3/TRBV12-4 | TGTGCCAGCAGTTCCTTATTTCAGGGGAATTCACCCCTCCACTTT | CASSSLFQGNSPLHF
- | TRBJ1-1 | - | TRBV6-6 | TGTGCCAGCAGTTACTCCCGAGGGGGGGCTACGGGGACTGAAGCTTTCTTT | CASSYSRGGATGTEAFF
- | TRBJ1-2 | many | TRBV7-2 | TGTGCCAGCAGCTTAGGGTACAGGGACTATGGCTACACCTTC | CASSLGYRDYGYTF
- | TRBJ1-2 | few | TRBV3-1 | TGTGCCAGCAGCCATGAAACCGGGACTAACTATGGCTACACCTTC | CASSHETGTNYGYTF
TRBD2 | TRBJ2-3 | few | TRBV5-6 | TGTGCCAGCAGCTTTCTAGGACTAGCGATCGGCACAGATACGCAGTATTTT | CASSFLGLAIGTDTQYF
TRBD2 | TRBJ2-1 | many | TRBV6-5 | TGTGCCAGCAGTTTTGGGCGGGGGGGATACAATGAGCAGTTCTTC | CASSFGRGGYNEQFF